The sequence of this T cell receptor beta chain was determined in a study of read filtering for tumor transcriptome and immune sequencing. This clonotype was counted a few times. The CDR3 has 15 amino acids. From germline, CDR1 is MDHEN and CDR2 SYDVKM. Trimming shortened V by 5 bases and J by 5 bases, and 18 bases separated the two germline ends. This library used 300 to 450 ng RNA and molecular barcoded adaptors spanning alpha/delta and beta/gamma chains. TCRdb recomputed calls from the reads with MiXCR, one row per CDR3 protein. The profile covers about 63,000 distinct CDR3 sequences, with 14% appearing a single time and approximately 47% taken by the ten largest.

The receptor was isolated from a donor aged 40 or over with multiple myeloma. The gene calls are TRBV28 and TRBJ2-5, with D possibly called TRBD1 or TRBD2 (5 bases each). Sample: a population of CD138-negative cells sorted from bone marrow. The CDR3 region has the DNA TGTGCCAGCAGTCCCCGGGGCAGGATAGGGGAGACCCAGTACTTC. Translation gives CASSPRGRIGETQYF.